The 28 T cell receptor beta chains listed next were all sequenced from one sample in a study of cytomegalovirus exposure and HLA in healthy donors. The protocol was immunoSEQ multiplex PCR, while the TCRdb copy is restricted to in-frame clones and leaves out a portion. The table includes some 250,000 clones, about 90% detected once. Sequences were obtained from PBMCs. These TCRs come from a woman in her thirties in good health and CMV-seropositive.

The chain recombines TRBV7-9 with TRBJ2-7; TRBD1 is a possible D gene (5 bases). CDR1 is SEHNR and CDR2 is FQNEAQ in the germline V gene (reference sequence). The ends were cut back, 5 bases at V and 7 bases at J, with 18 bases in the middle. The CDR3 is 14 residues long. CDR3 in amino acids: CASSPADGAGEQYF. The CDR3 nucleotides read TGTGCCAGCAGCCCCGCCGATGGGGCTGGTGAGCAGTACTTC.

This clone was counted between two and nine times. The chain joins TRBV27 to TRBJ2-1, with 11 nucleotides matching TRBD2. The CDR3 length is 14 residues. CDR1 MNHEY and CDR2 SMNVEV come from the germline V gene (reference sequence). Trimming at V came to 6 bases and at J to 6 bases, leaving 4 bases not matched to a gene. CDR3 DNA: TGTGCCAGCAGGGTAGCGGGAGGGGGCAATGAGCAGTTCTTC. Amino acid sequence: CASRVAGGGNEQFF.

The genes are TRBV15 and TRBJ2-7; the D gene is possibly TRBD1 (5 bases). Trimming left V 0 bases short and J 3 bases short, with 6 bases between. Germline CDR1 and CDR2: LNHNV and YYDKDF (reference sequence). The CDR3 contains 13 residues. Written as DNA, the CDR3 is TGTGCCACCAGCAGAGACAGGGACTACGAGCAGTACTTC. Its translation is CATSRDRDYEQYF.

The gene calls are TRBV5-4 and TRBJ2-1, with D tentatively TRBD1 (5 bases). Germline V CDR1 and CDR2: SGHNT, YYREEE (reference sequence). There are 15 residues in the CDR3. Trimming took 0 bases from V and 8 from J, leaving 15 bases between them. CDR3 DNA sequence: TGTGCCAGCAGCTTGGATCAGGGTTTTGAAGATGAGCAGTTCTTC. Amino acids: CASSLDQGFEDEQFF.

The chain has TRBV30 and TRBJ2-1; 7 positions agree with TRBD2. V gave up 0 bases and J gave up 0 bases; unmatched junction bases: 5. This CDR3 contains 16 residues. Germline V CDR1 and CDR2: GTSNPN, SVGIG (reference sequence). CDR3 sequence reads: CAWSVRWGGSYNEQFF. CDR3 bases: TGTGCCTGGAGTGTACGATGGGGGGGCTCCTACAATGAGCAGTTCTTC.

The V gene is TRBV6-1, the J gene TRBJ2-5, with D tentatively TRBD2 (6 bases). Trimming left V 5 bases short and J 5 bases short, with 12 bases between. This CDR3 spans 13 amino acids. Per the germline V gene, CDR1 is MNHNS and CDR2 is SASEGT. CDR3 residues: CASSNEEGETQYF. CDR3 sequence (DNA): TGTGCCAGCAGTAACGAGGAGGGGGAGACCCAGTACTTC.

The J gene is TRBJ1-4, the V gene TRBV27; weak D call: TRBD1 (5 bases). The V gene lost 4 bases and the J gene lost 8 bases, with 14 bases spanning the gap. Germline lookup yields CDR1 MNHEY and CDR2 SMNVEV (reference sequence). The CDR3 runs 14 residues. The CDR3 nucleotides read TGTGCCAGCAGTTCCCAGGGACTCGGGGAAAAACTGTTTTTT. Protein: CASSSQGLGEKLFF.

This sequence joins TRBV29-1 and TRBJ2-7, with D maybe TRBD2 (5 bases). V lost 4 bases and J 0 bases, leaving 13 bases between the germline ends. In germline, CDR1 is SQVTM, CDR2 ANQGSEA. The CDR3 covers 14 residues. The CDR3 DNA is TGCAGCGTTGTAGAGACTACCTTCTCCTACGAGCAGTACTTC. Encoded protein: CSVVETTFSYEQYF.

The chain couples TRBV4-1 to TRBJ2-5; no firm D call. Germline CDR1 MGHRA, CDR2 YSYEKL. Trimming removed 0 bases at V and 2 bases at J, with 7 bases between. There are 14 residues in the CDR3. The CDR3 here is CASSQDGQQETQYF. The DNA of the CDR3 is TGCGCCAGCAGCCAAGATGGGCAGCAAGAGACCCAGTACTTC.

The chain has TRBV5-6 and TRBJ1-2; TRBD1 might be the D (6 bases). The ends were cut back, 1 base at V and 7 bases at J, with 11 bases in the middle. This CDR3 region has 13 residues. Germline CDR1 is SGHDT and CDR2 is YYEEEE. The CDR3 region is CASSLTGPSGYTF. The CDR3 DNA reads TGTGCCAGCAGCTTGACAGGGCCCTCTGGCTACACCTTC.

The chain employs TRBV6-1 and TRBJ2-7; a possible D gene is TRBD2 (5 bases). Germline lookup yields CDR1 MNHNS and CDR2 SASEGT. CDR3 length: 15 amino acids. V dropped 7 bases and J dropped 7 bases, with 23 bases sitting between them. The CDR3 sequence is CASIISDGGWGEQYF. The DNA of the CDR3 is TGTGCCAGCATCATTTCGGACGGAGGCTGGGGAGAGCAGTACTTC.

The J gene is TRBJ2-7, the V gene TRBV5-5; no clear D gene. V was shortened by 0 bases and J by 5 bases, with 15 bases between the two germline ends. CDR3 size: 15 residues. In germline, CDR1 is SGHKS, CDR2 YYEKEE (reference sequence). The CDR3 is CASSLENQMADEQYF. CDR3 bases: TGTGCCAGCAGCTTGGAAAACCAGATGGCCGACGAGCAGTACTTC.

The chain employs TRBV2 and TRBJ2-1; 7 bases are a match to TRBD2. J gave up 5 bases and V 4 bases, and 8 bases lay outside the gene matches. Germline V CDR1 and CDR2: SNHLY, FYNNEI. This CDR3 region has 15 residues. The CDR3 region is CASSVVRTRDNEQFF. The CDR3 coding sequence is TGTGCCAGCAGTGTGGTACGGACTAGAGACAATGAGCAGTTCTTC. Complete variable domain (other parts from reference TRBV2 and TRBJ2-1): EPEVTQTPSHQVTQMGQEVILRCVPISNHLYFYWYRQILGQKVEFLVSFYNNEISEKSEIFDDQFSVERPDGSNFTLKIRSTKLEDSAMYFCASSVVRTRDNEQFFGPGTRLTVL.

V and J are TRBV28 and TRBJ2-7; the D gene is possibly TRBD2 (6 bases). Trimming took off 8 bases at V and 5 bases at J, with 19 bases between the two ends. This CDR3 has 14 amino acids. Germline values: CDR1 MDHEN, CDR2 SYDVKM. CDR3 bases: TGTGCCAGCTGTTATTCGACTAGTACGGACGAGCAGTACTTC. Protein: CASCYSTSTDEQYF.

The CDR3 spells CASSRSELETQYF. The CDR3 nucleotides read TGCGCCAGCAGCCGGAGCGAGTTGGAGACCCAGTACTTC. The chain has TRBV5-1 and TRBJ2-5; D unclear. Germline CDR1 and CDR2: SGHRS and YFSETQ. The CDR3 is 13 amino acids. Between the trimmed V and J ends, which lost 4 bases and 5 bases, there was a span of 12 bases.

This chain links TRBV27 with TRBJ2-1, with TRBD2 as a possible D gene (6 bases). Per germline, CDR1 MNHEY and CDR2 SMNVEV (reference sequence). CDR3 length: 13 amino acids. Here the CDR3 reads CAAQAAGYNEQFF. As DNA, the CDR3 is TGTGCAGCGCAGGCGGCGGGGTACAATGAGCAGTTCTTC.

The chain is built from TRBV28 and TRBJ1-1; 7 bases map to TRBD1. Germline V lookup: CDR1 MDHEN, CDR2 SYDVKM. This CDR3 spans 16 amino acids. With V trimmed by 3 bases and J by 0 bases, 7 bases remained unmatched. The CDR3 region is CASSFLGTAMNTEAFF. In DNA form, the CDR3 reads TGTGCCAGCAGTTTTCTTGGGACAGCGATGAACACTGAAGCTTTCTTT.

This chain joins TRBV7-3 and TRBJ2-5, with D uncertain. In germline, CDR1 is SGHTA, CDR2 FQGTGA. CDR3 size: 14 residues. V was clipped by 2 bases and J by 5 bases, with 12 bases between them. The CDR3 reads CASSLFGRWETQYF. The CDR3 DNA is TGTGCCAGCAGCTTATTTGGTAGATGGGAGACCCAGTACTTC.

A single count supports this clone. The chain couples TRBV5-1 to TRBJ2-5, with TRBD2 as a possible D gene (5 bases). Germline CDR1 SGHRS, CDR2 YFSETQ. The CDR3 has 13 amino acids. V gave up 2 bases and J gave up 4 bases, with 9 bases separating them. The CDR3 spells CASSFAGPETQYF. The CDR3 DNA reads TGCGCCAGCAGCTTTGCGGGCCCAGAGACCCAGTACTTC.

The genes are TRBV25-1 and TRBJ2-3; D not resolved. Per the germline V gene, CDR1 is MGHDK and CDR2 is SYGVNS. CDR3 length: 14 amino acids. V was clipped by 2 bases and J by 2 bases, with 8 bases between them. As DNA, the CDR3 is TGTGCCAGCAGTGAAGGTACATTCACAGATACGCAGTATTTT. Translating gives CASSEGTFTDTQYF.

This chain joins TRBV5-8 and TRBJ1-1; possibly TRBD1 for D (6 bases). The CDR3 covers 15 residues. V was cut by 0 bases and J by 4 bases, with 13 bases left in between. Germline-derived CDR1 and CDR2 are SGHTS and YDEGEE. Here the CDR3 DNA reads TGTGCCAGCAGCTTGGCCCCGGGGGGGGCCACTGAAGCTTTCTTT. It translates to CASSLAPGGATEAFF.

This clone showed up just once. The chain couples TRBV27 to TRBJ1-5; 9 bases are shared with TRBD1. The CDR3 sequence is 16 residues long. Germline values: CDR1 MNHEY, CDR2 SMNVEV (reference sequence). After removal of 0 bases from V and 6 bases from J, the junction contained 6 bases not matched to a gene. The CDR3 DNA sequence: TGTGCCAGCAGTTTATCTGGACAGGGGACCGGTCAGCCCCAGCATTTT. Its protein product is CASSLSGQGTGQPQHF.

The V call is TRBV28, the J call TRBJ2-5; 8 positions agree with TRBD2. From germline, CDR1 is MDHEN and CDR2 SYDVKM. CDR3 length: 14 residues. J was trimmed by 1 base and V by 5 bases; bases with no gene match: 3. The CDR3 region has the DNA TGTGCCAGCAGTATAGCGGGAACCCAAGAGACCCAGTACTTC. Its translation is CASSIAGTQETQYF.

This clone was recorded many times. This sequence joins TRBV4-1 and TRBJ1-1; a weak D match, TRBD1 (5 bases). The CDR3 is 14 residues long. The germline CDR1 and CDR2 sequences are MGHRA and YSYEKL. Deletions cut 8 bases from V and 5 bases from J, with 18 bases between. CDR3 coding DNA: TGCGCCAGCCTCGGCCCTCTTAAGGGGACTGAAGCTTTCTTT. This gives the protein CASLGPLKGTEAFF.

The V gene is TRBV11-2, the J gene TRBJ2-1; 8 nucleotides agree with TRBD2. Trimming took 0 bases from V and 8 from J; bases not matched to a gene: 9. The germline V gene has CDR1 SGHAT and CDR2 FQNNGV. The CDR3 is 16 amino acids. The CDR3 bases are TGTGCCAGCAGCTTAGAATGGGCGGGAGGAAGGGATGAGCAGTTCTTC. This encodes CASSLEWAGGRDEQFF.

This clone was counted at least ten times. The gene calls are TRBV27 and TRBJ2-7; TRBD1 is a possible D gene (6 bases). The CDR3 totals 14 residues. V lost 1 base and J lost 3, with 10 bases in between. From germline, CDR1 is MNHEY and CDR2 SMNVEV (reference sequence). CDR3 bases: TGTGCCAGCAGTTTATTTACAGGGAGCTACGAGCAGTACTTC. This gives the protein CASSLFTGSYEQYF.

This chain uses TRBV7-6 with TRBJ2-6; a possible D gene is TRBD2 (5 bases). Germline V gene data show CDR1 as SGHVS and CDR2 as FNYEAQ. There are 14 residues in the CDR3. V shed 6 bases and J shed 1 base, with 7 bases lying between them. The CDR3: CASSSDSGANVLTF. Written as DNA, the CDR3 is TGTGCCAGCAGTAGCGATTCTGGGGCCAACGTCCTGACTTTC.

This clone occurred many times. Other nucleotide sequences in the sample specify the same CDR3. The chain links TRBV7-8 to TRBJ1-5; possible D gene TRBD1, 5 bases. The CDR3 is made up of 15 amino acids. Germline-derived CDR1 and CDR2 are SGHVS and FQNEAQ. The germline V and J ends were trimmed by 6 bases and 0 bases, with 12 bases remaining between them. This CDR3 is CASSLVRDSNQPQHF. The DNA for the CDR3 is TGTGCCAGCAGTCTCGTCAGGGATAGCAATCAGCCCCAGCATTTT.